This T cell receptor beta chain originates from a study of a mutant IDH1 vaccine in newly diagnosed glioma. Study context: The start of vaccination came 4-6 weeks after radiotherapy alone, or with temozolomide cycles. Earlier treatment was radiotherapy, temozolomide, or both, with most getting both.

Between the trimmed V and J ends, which lost 0 bases and 0 bases, there was a span of 7 bases. There are 15 residues in the CDR3. CDR1 SGHRS and CDR2 YFSETQ come from the germline V gene. TCRdb's table, derived via immunoSEQ multiplex PCR, lists solely in-frame clones and lacks some. The sample lists tens of thousands of clones, over 80% occurring once. This clone appeared a few times. Its matching antigen is unknown. Time point here: week 47, end of study. Alongside topical imiquimod, each dose of vaccine comprised 300 ug of mutant IDH1 20-mer peptide. Donors harbored newly found WHO grade 3 or 4 IDH1-mutant, ATRX-lost astrocytomas. The study's findings and limits: Researchers report vaccine-induced immune responses in about 93% of patients.

The rearrangement uses TRBV5-1 and TRBJ1-5; D ambiguous. Source: PBMCs, taken from a glioma patient whose treatment included an IDH1 peptide vaccine. The clonotype originates from a man between 25 and 39 years old with glioma. CDR3 region: CASSLDGHSNQPQHF. The DNA of the CDR3 is TGCGCCAGCAGCTTGGACGGGCATAGCAATCAGCCCCAGCATTTT.